This passage covers 7 T cell receptor beta chains from one sample sequenced in a study of CD8 T cells in ankylosing spondylitis. Broader study findings: Several highly homologous variants made up a TCR beta motif, and this motif appeared characteristic of ankylosing spondylitis blood.

One entry per CDR3 protein results from TCRdb running MiXCR on the 5' RACE reads. Of about 500,000 distinct CDR3 sequences listed, roughly 13% are singletons. These TCRs' antigens remain unknown. Source material: blood, either unsorted or a sorted T cell fraction (not recorded which). These TCRs come from a male donor with ankylosing spondylitis.

This clonotype has only a few counts. The rearrangement links TRBV5-1 to TRBJ1-4, with D maybe TRBD1 (5 bases). Germline V CDR1 and CDR2: SGHRS, YFSETQ. The V and J ends lost 5 bases and 8 bases respectively, with 19 bases between them. The CDR3 is made up of 15 amino acids. The CDR3 DNA sequence: TGCGCCAGCAGACCCGACCCTCTTAGGGGAGAAAAACTGTTTTTT. Its protein is CASRPDPLRGEKLFF.

The chain is built from TRBV18 and TRBJ2-2; the D call may be TRBD1 or TRBD2 (5 bases each). The CDR3 loop spans 16 amino acids. The V and J ends lost 3 bases and 3 bases respectively, with 14 bases between them. CDR1 and CDR2 from the germline V gene are KGHSH and LQKENI. CDR3 sequence reads: CASSPSRGDDTGELFF. The DNA of the CDR3 is TGTGCCAGCTCACCGTCCCGAGGGGACGACACCGGGGAGCTGTTTTTT.

The chain employs TRBV10-3 and TRBJ1-2, with D possibly TRBD1 on 5 matching bases. CDR1 is ENHRY, CDR2 SYGVKD, per germline. The CDR3 extends over 15 amino acids. With 2 bases removed from V and 6 bases from J, the gap between germline ends came to 16 bases. CDR3 sequence: CAISEPHGGGNGYTF. For the CDR3, the DNA is TGTGCCATCAGTGAGCCACATGGGGGGGGAAATGGCTACACCTTC.

This clonotype was counted many times. The rearrangement joins TRBV7-8 to TRBJ2-1; D unclear. The CDR3 extends over 16 amino acids. CDR1 SGHVS and CDR2 FQNEAQ come from the germline V gene. Trimming removed 4 bases at V and 6 bases at J, with 19 bases between. CDR3 protein: CASSSRVGLGFNEQFF. CDR3 nucleotide sequence: TGTGCCAGCAGCTCTCGAGTCGGCCTCGGTTTCAATGAGCAGTTCTTC.

In this sample, this clonotype turned up a few times. The gene calls are TRBV5-1 and TRBJ1-2, with a weak D call TRBD1 (5 bases). The CDR3 contains 14 residues. Germline assignment: CDR1 SGHRS and CDR2 YFSETQ. The V end lost 2 bases, the J end lost 1 base, and 9 bases lay between the germline ends. The CDR3 nucleotides read TGCGCCAGCAGCTTCAGGGACCGTAACTATGGCTACACCTTC. This sequence encodes CASSFRDRNYGYTF. The full variable domain, in which reference TRBV5-1 and TRBJ1-2 provide the parts outside the CDR3, is KAGVTQTPRYLIKTRGQQVTLSCSPISGHRSVSWYQQTPGQGLQFLFEYFSETQRNKGNFPGRFSGRQFSNSRSEMNVSTLELGDSALYLCASSFRDRNYGYTFGSGTRLTVV.

The sample holds many counts of this clonotype. The chain's CDR3 is CASSLESWGPPSYNEQFF. DNA of the CDR3: TGCGCCAGCAGCTTGGAAAGTTGGGGACCCCCGTCGTACAATGAGCAGTTCTTC. The chain carries TRBV5-1 and TRBJ2-1; D may be TRBD1 or TRBD2 (5 bases each). The CDR3 totals 18 residues. Germline CDR1 reads SGHRS; CDR2 reads YFSETQ. The V end lost 0 bases, the J end lost 4 bases, and 20 bases lay between the germline ends.

This clonotype was counted a few times. The gene calls are TRBV5-1 and TRBJ2-4; D not resolved. Germline V gene lookup returns CDR1 SGHRS and CDR2 YFSETQ. Trimming removed 2 bases at V and 7 bases at J, with 13 bases between. The CDR3 totals 14 residues. The DNA for the CDR3 is TGCGCCAGCAGCTTAGACACCGGTCAGAACATTCAGTACTTC. This gives the protein CASSLDTGQNIQYF.